The entry below describes one T cell receptor beta chain. This entry comes from a study of blood T cell repertoires in COVID-19. Whole-study context: Whether acute or convalescent, the COVID-19 samples came from the United States, Italy and Spain.

The germline V gene has CDR1 LNHNV and CDR2 YYDKDF (reference sequence). V was clipped by 5 bases and J by 7 bases, with 21 bases between them. CDR3 length: 16 amino acids. In the original processing: Counts of nucleated cells, estimated from reference gene primer amplification, were obtained. Profiled with immunoSEQ multiplex PCR; TCRdb holds only in-frame clones, not every one. V and J calls and clone size are given by that table; D and trimming were obtained from the DNA. This table has approximately 220,000 clones, about four fifths appearing once. Sequenced: PBMCs or T cells enriched from blood (not recorded which). This sequence originates from a woman between 45 and 60 years old who had been exposed to COVID-19. This chain joins TRBV15 and TRBJ2-1; tentatively, D is TRBD1 (5 bases). The CDR3 sequence: CATSDRAPGRRNEQFF. CDR3 coding DNA: TGTGCCACCAGCGACCGAGCTCCAGGGCGGAGAAATGAGCAGTTCTTC.